The present TCR beta chain was sequenced within a study of T cell responses to AZD1222 COVID-19 vaccine (TCRdb year 2021). In terms of the full investigation: Because spike-specific TCR depth and breadth did not differ between the two schedules, AZD1222 recipients who got a second dose at roughly 4 weeks were pooled with those who got a second dose at roughly 12 weeks. A total of 233 trial participants underwent TCR sequencing, of whom some 200 had received two doses of AZD1222 and 26 had received two doses of the MenACWY control vaccine. Enrollment into the trials was organized by age into subgroups of 18-55, 56-69 and 70-plus years, and those subgroups contained roughly 150, 30 and 60 TCR-sequenced participants, respectively.

Concerning this clone: Its recognized antigen is unknown. Per-base qualities were not stored, and no clone one base away is much larger.

Broad study findings and their caveats: Reportedly, close to half of the unique spike-specific TCRs recognized epitopes lying outside the regions that are mutated in the B.1.351 and B.1.1.7 variants. The whole spike protein was spanned by vaccine-associated CD4 TCRs, and dominant responses were seen in regions 160-218 and 743-854. Participants were mostly white British and included more females than males, and it was suggested by the authors that clonal diversity may have been underestimated. Conclusions about previously exposed vaccinees are limited because only five to seven AZD1222 recipients were SARS-CoV-2 seropositive at baseline. The 56-69-year group was small, and its depth increase did not reach significance, likely because of low power. Spike-specific TCR breadth and depth rose significantly after two AZD1222 doses compared with day 0 and with MenACWY recipients. Because no day 14 peak-response samples were available, repertoires were characterized only after the peak T cell response.

The germline V gene encodes CDR1 LNHDA and CDR2 SQIVND (reference sequence). V loses 11 bases of germline sequence and J loses 8 bases, and the interval between the two ends is 30 bases. There are 16 amino acids in the CDR3, from cysteine to phenylalanine inclusive. The retained sequence is limited to the CDR3, 48 bases, with the frame set at the first base. The CDR3 regions of human TCRbeta chains were subjected to immunosequencing. The authors' pipeline ran thus. TCRs in the repertoires were matched against a reference library of SARS-CoV-2-specific TCRs that had been generated with the MIRA antigen-specificity platform. Breadth was defined as the fraction of unique TCRs that were SARS-CoV-2-associated, and depth was defined as the fraction of total T cells that were SARS-CoV-2-associated. Each spike-specific TCR was assigned to its reactive spike region and to a CD4 or CD8 class using the MIRA data. Log10-transformed breadth and depth values were compared by one-way ANOVA with Sidak's multiple comparisons tests. The immuneACCESS repertoire file appears here via TCRdb, limited to in-frame rearrangements. These files lack a portion of the clones; in checked studies, under half of the deficit traces to unresolved V genes, and the cause of the others is not known. D and trimming come from the DNA, and the V and J calls and clone size come from that table. The sample table shows around 150,000 clones, and roughly 90% are seen once. The ten largest account for about 1.9% of the sample.

The time point label, as the study defines it: baseline before first vaccination. The vaccinee samples were drawn from two UK trials, COV001 and COV002, one of which was a single-blind randomized controlled phase 2/3 trial testing AZD1222 (ChAdOx1 nCoV-19) in healthy adults. For TCRbeta chain sequencing, PBMC samples from trial participants were taken at day 0 and at day 28 after the second dose. Material: peripheral blood, obtained on day 0 of AZD1222 vaccination. The sequence joins TRBV19 to TRBJ1-2, with a tentative D gene TRBD1 over 6 matching bases. The clonotype was recovered from an adult in good health. The DNA reads as follows: TGTGCCTCCGGATCACGGGAAAAGAGACAGGACGAAGGCTACACCTTC. Translation gives CASGSREKRQDEGYTF.